The clone carrying this TCR beta chain was detected only a few times. With roughly 500 ng total RNA as template and a constant-region primer, TCR beta cDNA was made. It was through three nested multiplex PCR rounds of slightly modified ARM-PCR that TCR beta libraries arose. Use of TRBV1-TRBV30 forward primers with a C-beta reverse primer characterized the first two PCR rounds, which lasted around 9 cycles each. TCRdb reprocessed the multiplex PCR reads via MiXCR and lists one record per CDR3 protein. In the table there are some 30,000 distinct CDR3 sequences, about 79% of which are singletons. These data come from a study of tumor-infiltrating lymphocytes in primary liver carcinoma. DNA and RNA were both co-extracted from 20-30 mg of bulk tissue that had not been sorted. The germline V gene encodes CDR1 MNHEY and CDR2 SVGEGT. The CDR3 loop spans 18 amino acids. With 2 bases clipped from V and 1 base from J, the junction kept 6 bases outside the gene matches.

The specimen sequenced was liver tumor tissue from sampling region 5. Indicated subset: tumor region T5, tumor centre. This clonotype was obtained from a man in his forties or fifties with primary liver carcinoma and hepatitis B virus infection. The rearrangement uses TRBV6-2 or TRBV6-3 and TRBJ2-3; TRBD2 matches at 13 bases. CDR3 sequence: CASSYVGTSGDGTDTQYF. The CDR3 DNA follows: TGTGCCAGCAGTTACGTGGGGACTAGCGGGGATGGCACAGATACGCAGTATTTT.